Listed below are T cell receptor beta chains from one sample, sequenced in a study of blood T cell repertoires in COVID-19. Clones were sequenced by immunoSEQ multiplex PCR, and TCRdb holds only the in-frame ones, with some missing. Of roughly 280,000 clones detected, around 84% appear once; the ten largest clones hold around 4%. Sample: peripheral blood. The receptors derive from a man between 60 and 75 years old with acute or convalescent COVID-19. Both conserved end residues are part of each CDR3. The order of the fields is J gene, D gene, V gene, CDR3 length, clone size, CDR3 DNA, CDR3 protein. A D gene is named only where the DNA matches it firmly. Size is omitted from some rows. Given values are once, few, many or a class for expanded clones.

j_gene: TRBJ2-3
d_gene: .
v_gene: TRBV24-1
len: 17
abundance: .
CDR3nt: TGTGCCACCAGTGATATCCGTCGACAGCCAGACACAGATACGCAGTATTTT
CDR3aa: CATSDIRRQPDTDTQYF

j_gene: TRBJ1-4
d_gene: .
v_gene: TRBV28
len: 16
abundance: once
CDR3nt: TGTGCCAGCAGTGCCCCGGGGGGGGCAACTAATGAAAAACTGTTTTTT
CDR3aa: CASSAPGGATNEKLFF

j_gene: TRBJ1-3
d_gene: TRBD1
v_gene: TRBV4-3
len: 15
abundance: .
CDR3nt: TGCGCCAGCAGTCTAAAGAGGACAGGAGGAAACACCATATATTTT
CDR3aa: CASSLKRTGGNTIYF

j_gene: TRBJ2-2
d_gene: .
v_gene: TRBV7-8
len: 15
abundance: .
CDR3nt: TGTGCCAGCAGCTTATTACAGGGGAGGACCGGGGAGCTGTTTTTT
CDR3aa: CASSLLQGRTGELFF

j_gene: TRBJ1-6
d_gene: .
v_gene: TRBV7-8
len: 14
abundance: .
CDR3nt: TGTGCCAGCAGCTTCGACCGAGGCGGTTCACCCCTCCACTTT
CDR3aa: CASSFDRGGSPLHF

j_gene: TRBJ1-1
d_gene: .
v_gene: TRBV5-1
len: 15
abundance: .
CDR3nt: TGCGCCAGCAGCCCGAACGGGGAGATGAACACTGAAGCTTTCTTT
CDR3aa: CASSPNGEMNTEAFF

j_gene: TRBJ2-1
d_gene: TRBD2
v_gene: TRBV7-2
len: 15
abundance: .
CDR3nt: TGTGCCAGCAGTGATCAAGGCCTAGCGGGTTTTGAGCAGTTCTTC
CDR3aa: CASSDQGLAGFEQFF

j_gene: TRBJ2-1
d_gene: TRBD2
v_gene: TRBV28
len: 18
abundance: .
CDR3nt: TGTGCCAGCAGAAATACCGGGACGCTAGCGGGAGGTATCAATGAGCAGTTCTTC
CDR3aa: CASRNTGTLAGGINEQFF

j_gene: TRBJ2-7
d_gene: .
v_gene: TRBV7-3
len: 15
abundance: .
CDR3nt: TGTGCCAGCAGCTTGGCGCGGGGGCCATCCTACGAGCAGTACTTC
CDR3aa: CASSLARGPSYEQYF

j_gene: TRBJ1-3
d_gene: TRBD1
v_gene: TRBV9
len: 20
abundance: .
CDR3nt: TGTGCCAGCAGCCAGGCCCCTACTGGGACAGGGTACGGCTCTGGAAACACCATATATTTT
CDR3aa: CASSQAPTGTGYGSGNTIYF

j_gene: TRBJ1-4
d_gene: .
v_gene: TRBV7-9
len: 14
abundance: .
CDR3nt: TGTGCCAGCAGCTCCCAGGGGAGGGGAGAAAAACTGTTTTTT
CDR3aa: CASSSQGRGEKLFF

j_gene: TRBJ2-3
d_gene: TRBD2
v_gene: TRBV15
len: 18
abundance: .
CDR3nt: TGTGCCACCAGCAGAGATTCGAGGACTAGCGGGAGAACAGATACGCAGTATTTT
CDR3aa: CATSRDSRTSGRTDTQYF

j_gene: TRBJ2-7
d_gene: .
v_gene: TRBV5-4
len: 11
abundance: once
CDR3nt: TGTGCCAGCACCGTTCGGGGCGAGCAGTACTTC
CDR3aa: CASTVRGEQYF

j_gene: TRBJ2-2
d_gene: .
v_gene: TRBV5-1
len: 11
abundance: .
CDR3nt: TGCGCCAGTCGCGGCACCGGGGAGCTGTTTTTT
CDR3aa: CASRGTGELFF

j_gene: TRBJ1-1
d_gene: TRBD1
v_gene: TRBV2
len: 14
abundance: .
CDR3nt: TGTGCCAGCACTAGGACAGGGTATCACACTGAAGCTTTCTTT
CDR3aa: CASTRTGYHTEAFF

j_gene: TRBJ1-4
d_gene: .
v_gene: TRBV3-1/TRBV3-2
len: 15
abundance: .
CDR3nt: TGTGCCAGCAGCCAAGAATGGGAGCGGTCGGAAAAACTGTTTTTT
CDR3aa: CASSQEWERSEKLFF

j_gene: TRBJ2-2
d_gene: TRBD2
v_gene: TRBV20-1
len: 16
abundance: .
CDR3nt: TGCAGTGCTAGTATAAGCGGGGGAAGGAACACCGGGGAGCTGTTTTTT
CDR3aa: CSASISGGRNTGELFF

j_gene: TRBJ1-2
d_gene: .
v_gene: TRBV20-1
len: 11
abundance: .
CDR3nt: TGCAGTTCGGACACTAACTATGGCTACACCTTC
CDR3aa: CSSDTNYGYTF

j_gene: TRBJ2-1
d_gene: .
v_gene: TRBV10-1
len: 13
abundance: .
CDR3nt: TGCGCCAGCAGTAGGGAGTACGGGAATGAGCAGTTCTTC
CDR3aa: CASSREYGNEQFF

j_gene: TRBJ2-1
d_gene: .
v_gene: TRBV7-3
len: 14
abundance: .
CDR3nt: TGTGCCAGCAGCTTAACCGGGACAAATAATGAGCAGTTCTTC
CDR3aa: CASSLTGTNNEQFF

j_gene: TRBJ1-2
d_gene: .
v_gene: TRBV20-1
len: 14
abundance: .
CDR3nt: TGCAGTGCTAGTGGAGTATCAGACTTATATGGCTACACCTTC
CDR3aa: CSASGVSDLYGYTF

j_gene: TRBJ1-2
d_gene: TRBD1
v_gene: TRBV5-6
len: 13
abundance: .
CDR3nt: TGTGCCAGCAGCCTAGGGACAGGGGTTGGCTACACCTTC
CDR3aa: CASSLGTGVGYTF

j_gene: TRBJ2-1
d_gene: .
v_gene: TRBV29-1
len: 13
abundance: .
CDR3nt: TGCAGCCTCTCTCAACAGGGAGCCCATGAGCAGTTCTTC
CDR3aa: CSLSQQGAHEQFF

j_gene: TRBJ2-3
d_gene: TRBD2
v_gene: TRBV3-1/TRBV3-2
len: 17
abundance: .
CDR3nt: TGTGCCAGCAGCGACCACGCTAGCGGGGGGGCCCGGGATACGCAGTATTTT
CDR3aa: CASSDHASGGARDTQYF

j_gene: TRBJ1-2
d_gene: .
v_gene: TRBV4-2
len: 15
abundance: .
CDR3nt: TGTGCCAGCAGCCAGGCCTCCGGGACTCTGTATGGCTACACCTTC
CDR3aa: CASSQASGTLYGYTF

j_gene: TRBJ1-2
d_gene: .
v_gene: TRBV2
len: 13
abundance: once
CDR3nt: TGTGCCAGCAGTGGACAAGCCCTTGGGGGCTACACCTTC
CDR3aa: CASSGQALGGYTF

j_gene: TRBJ1-3
d_gene: .
v_gene: TRBV19
len: 13
abundance: .
CDR3nt: TGTGCCAGTAGTGGCAGCTCTGGAAACACCATATATTTT
CDR3aa: CASSGSSGNTIYF

j_gene: TRBJ2-7
d_gene: TRBD1
v_gene: TRBV19
len: 17
abundance: .
CDR3nt: TGTGCCAGTAGTACACGGACAGGTGGAGTCCCTTTCTACGAGCAGTACTTC
CDR3aa: CASSTRTGGVPFYEQYF

j_gene: TRBJ2-2
d_gene: TRBD2
v_gene: TRBV6-5
len: 14
abundance: .
CDR3nt: TGTGCCACCCGACCGGGGGGAGGCACCGGGGAGCTGTTTTTT
CDR3aa: CATRPGGGTGELFF

j_gene: TRBJ2-3
d_gene: .
v_gene: TRBV18
len: 15
abundance: .
CDR3nt: TGTGCCAGCTCACCAAATGTCGGAGATACTGATACGCAGTATTTT
CDR3aa: CASSPNVGDTDTQYF

j_gene: TRBJ2-2
d_gene: .
v_gene: TRBV28
len: 14
abundance: .
CDR3nt: TGTGCCAGCTTACCCAGGATCAACACCGGGGAGCTGTTTTTT
CDR3aa: CASLPRINTGELFF

j_gene: TRBJ2-2
d_gene: TRBD1
v_gene: TRBV11-2
len: 16
abundance: .
CDR3nt: TGTGCCAGCAGCTCCGGGACAGGGACCGTGGCCGGGGAGCTGTTTTTT
CDR3aa: CASSSGTGTVAGELFF

j_gene: TRBJ1-6
d_gene: TRBD1
v_gene: TRBV3-1/TRBV3-2
len: 15
abundance: .
CDR3nt: TGTGCCAGCAGCCCTTCGGGACAGATTAATTCACCCCTCCACTTT
CDR3aa: CASSPSGQINSPLHF

j_gene: TRBJ2-1
d_gene: TRBD2
v_gene: TRBV7-2
len: 15
abundance: .
CDR3nt: TGTGCCAGCACCCTAGCGGGAGGGGCCTACAATGAGCAGTTCTTC
CDR3aa: CASTLAGGAYNEQFF

j_gene: TRBJ2-2
d_gene: TRBD1
v_gene: TRBV5-1
len: 17
abundance: .
CDR3nt: TGCGCCAGCAGCTTGGCGGTGACAGGGGGGACGACCGGGGAGCTGTTTTTT
CDR3aa: CASSLAVTGGTTGELFF

j_gene: TRBJ1-5
d_gene: TRBD1
v_gene: TRBV10-3
len: 15
abundance: .
CDR3nt: TGTGCCATCAGTGAAGGGGGACAGGGCAATCAGCCCCAGCATTTT
CDR3aa: CAISEGGQGNQPQHF

j_gene: TRBJ2-1
d_gene: .
v_gene: TRBV12-2
len: 14
abundance: .
CDR3nt: TGTGCAAGACCCGACAGGCCAACCCCCAATGAGCAGTTCTTC
CDR3aa: CARPDRPTPNEQFF

j_gene: TRBJ2-7
d_gene: .
v_gene: TRBV4-3
len: 15
abundance: .
CDR3nt: TGCGCCAGCAGCCAAGGTAGAGGCAGCCACTACGAGCAGTACTTC
CDR3aa: CASSQGRGSHYEQYF

j_gene: TRBJ2-5
d_gene: TRBD1
v_gene: TRBV29-1
len: 12
abundance: .
CDR3nt: TGCAGCGCCGACAGGGGGCGGGAGACCCAGTACTTC
CDR3aa: CSADRGRETQYF

j_gene: TRBJ2-1
d_gene: .
v_gene: TRBV6-2/TRBV6-3
len: 13
abundance: .
CDR3nt: TGTGCCAGCAGTTACCCAGGGTCCAATGAGCAGTTCTTC
CDR3aa: CASSYPGSNEQFF

j_gene: TRBJ2-2
d_gene: TRBD2
v_gene: TRBV29-1
len: 13
abundance: .
CDR3nt: TGCAGCGTCCGGGACTACGTAACCGGGGAGCTGTTTTTT
CDR3aa: CSVRDYVTGELFF

j_gene: TRBJ2-7
d_gene: TRBD1
v_gene: TRBV2
len: 15
abundance: once
CDR3nt: TGTGCCAGCACCTTAACTGGGGACAGGGACTACGAGCAGTACTTC
CDR3aa: CASTLTGDRDYEQYF

j_gene: TRBJ2-1
d_gene: TRBD1
v_gene: TRBV5-8
len: 14
abundance: .
CDR3nt: TGTGCCAGCAGGCTGACAGGGGGCTACAATGAGCAGTTCTTC
CDR3aa: CASRLTGGYNEQFF

j_gene: TRBJ2-7
d_gene: TRBD1
v_gene: TRBV18
len: 16
abundance: .
CDR3nt: TGTGCCAGCTCACCATTTGGACAGGGGACCGCCTACGAGCAGTACTTC
CDR3aa: CASSPFGQGTAYEQYF

j_gene: TRBJ2-3
d_gene: TRBD2
v_gene: TRBV2
len: 15
abundance: .
CDR3nt: TGTGCCAGCAGCCCCACCCCTAGCGGGGGAGATACGCAGTATTTT
CDR3aa: CASSPTPSGGDTQYF